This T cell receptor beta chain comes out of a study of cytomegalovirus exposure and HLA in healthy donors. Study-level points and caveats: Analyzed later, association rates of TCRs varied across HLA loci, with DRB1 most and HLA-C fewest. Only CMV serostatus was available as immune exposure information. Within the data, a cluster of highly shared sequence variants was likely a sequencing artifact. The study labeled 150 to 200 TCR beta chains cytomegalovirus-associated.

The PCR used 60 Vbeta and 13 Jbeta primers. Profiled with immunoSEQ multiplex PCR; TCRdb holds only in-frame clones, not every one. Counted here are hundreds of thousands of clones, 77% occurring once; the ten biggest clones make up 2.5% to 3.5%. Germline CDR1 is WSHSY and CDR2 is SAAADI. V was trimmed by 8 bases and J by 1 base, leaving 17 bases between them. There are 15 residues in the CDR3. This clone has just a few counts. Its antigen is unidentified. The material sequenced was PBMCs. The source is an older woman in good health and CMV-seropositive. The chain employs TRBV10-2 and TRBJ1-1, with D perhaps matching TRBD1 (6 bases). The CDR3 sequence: CASREGGAPNTEAFF. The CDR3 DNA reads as TGCGCCAGCCGAGAGGGGGGGGCGCCGAACACTGAAGCTTTCTTT.